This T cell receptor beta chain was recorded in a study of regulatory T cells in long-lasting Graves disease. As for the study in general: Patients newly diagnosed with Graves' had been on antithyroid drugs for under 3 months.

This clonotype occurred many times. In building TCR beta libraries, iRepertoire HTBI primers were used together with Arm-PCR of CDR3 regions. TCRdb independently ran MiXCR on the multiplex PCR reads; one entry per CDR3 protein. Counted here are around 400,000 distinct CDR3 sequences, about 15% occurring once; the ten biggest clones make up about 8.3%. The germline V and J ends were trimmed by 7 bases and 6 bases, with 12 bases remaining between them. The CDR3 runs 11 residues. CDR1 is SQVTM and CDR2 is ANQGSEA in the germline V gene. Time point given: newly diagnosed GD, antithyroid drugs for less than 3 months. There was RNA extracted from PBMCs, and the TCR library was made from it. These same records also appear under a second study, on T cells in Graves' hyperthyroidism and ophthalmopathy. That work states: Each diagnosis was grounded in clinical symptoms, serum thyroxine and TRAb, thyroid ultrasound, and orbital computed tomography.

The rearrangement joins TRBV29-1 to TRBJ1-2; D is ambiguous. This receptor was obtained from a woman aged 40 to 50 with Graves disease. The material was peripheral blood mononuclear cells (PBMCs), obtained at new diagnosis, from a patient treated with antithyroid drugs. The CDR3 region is CSAEGRDGYTF. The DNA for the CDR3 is TGCAGCGCAGAGGGTAGAGATGGCTACACCTTC.